The 28 T cell receptor beta chains presented below share a single source sample, sequenced in a study of PD-1 blockade in mismatch repair-deficient tumors (dated by TCRdb to between 2016 and 2019). The method behind the library was the immunoSEQ multiplex PCR assay. In TCRdb, the immuneACCESS table is reduced to in-frame sequences with V and J assigned. These tables do not hold every clone; where another copy was compared, an unresolved V gene accounts for under half, and the others remain unexplained. The sample table contains about 38,000 clones; only one count was recorded for approximately 81% of them. The top ten hold nearly 4% of the sample. The input for sequencing was peripheral blood, taken approximately 1.5 years after starting pembrolizumab. The source of these receptors is an adult with mismatch repair-deficient cancer.

This rearrangement joins TRBV4-1 to TRBJ2-5; no reliable D call. Trimming removed 0 bases from V and 2 bases from J, with 1 base in between. Germline lookup yields CDR1 MGHRA and CDR2 YSYEKL. The length of the CDR3 is 12 residues. CDR3 protein: CASSQDQETQYF. As DNA, the CDR3 is TGCGCCAGCAGCCAAGATCAAGAGACCCAGTACTTC.

The chain combines TRBV11-3 with TRBJ1-2; TRBD1 might be the D (6 bases). The CDR3 contains 13 residues. Trimming cost V 1 base and J 8 bases, with 11 bases left between them. The germline gives CDR1 SGHNT, CDR2 YENEEA. The CDR3 DNA follows: TGTGCCAGCAGCTTAGCTGGGGGCAGGGGCTACACCTTC. Residues: CASSLAGGRGYTF.

By its share, this clone is medium-sized. The chain has TRBV19 and TRBJ1-2; tentatively, D is TRBD1 (6 bases). Trimming left V 2 bases short and J 2 bases short, with 12 bases between. CDR3 length: 15 residues. CDR1 and CDR2 from the germline V gene are LNHDA and SQIVND (reference sequence). DNA of the CDR3: TGTGCCAGTAGTATAACGGGGGCAGGGAACTATGGCTACACCTTC. It codes for CASSITGAGNYGYTF.

This clone was seen only once. The rearrangement joins TRBV21-1 to TRBJ2-4. TRBV21-1 is listed as a pseudogene. The CDR3 is made up of 11 amino acids. CDR3 in DNA: TGTGCCAGCAGGGCCAAAAACATTCAGTACTTC. Translating gives CASRAKNIQYF.

J is TRBJ2-1 and V is TRBV18, with 11 bases that match TRBD2. V shed 3 bases and J 4 bases; nucleotides not matched to a gene: 8. The CDR3 sequence is 17 residues long. Per the germline V gene, CDR1 is KGHSH and CDR2 is LQKENI. CDR3 bases: TGTGCCAGCTCACCGGGACTAGCGGAGCACCCTTACAATGAGCAGTTCTTC. Translated: CASSPGLAEHPYNEQFF.

The V and J genes are TRBV4-1 and TRBJ1-5; 7 bases match TRBD1. Per the germline V gene, CDR1 is MGHRA and CDR2 is YSYEKL. The CDR3 is made up of 16 amino acids. V lost 1 base, J lost 3 bases, and 6 bases stayed unmatched. CDR3 loop: CASSQGGTAPNQPQHF. CDR3 coding DNA: TGCGCCAGCAGCCAAGGGGGGACAGCCCCCAATCAGCCCCAGCATTTT.

The chain combines TRBV28 with TRBJ2-1; TRBD1 aligns across 10 bases. The CDR3 has 16 residues. V trimming: 3 bases; J trimming: 4 bases; junction bases outside the gene matches: 6. Germline V gene data show CDR1 as MDHEN and CDR2 as SYDVKM. In nucleotides, the CDR3 is TGTGCCAGCAGTTTGTTTCGGGACAGGGGATACAATGAGCAGTTCTTC. This translates into CASSLFRDRGYNEQFF.

This chain links TRBV11-3 with TRBJ2-7, with D possibly being TRBD1 (6 bases). V lost 2 bases and J lost 0, with 8 bases in between. Germline CDR1 SGHNT, CDR2 YENEEA. The CDR3 spans 14 residues. CDR3 coding DNA: TGTGCCAGCAGCTTAAGGGACAACTCCTACGAGCAGTACTTC. Translating gives CASSLRDNSYEQYF.

The chain has TRBV18 and TRBJ2-7, with 8 bases fitting TRBD2. Trimming removed 4 bases from V and 5 bases from J; junction bases left unmatched: 13. The CDR3 contains 16 residues. Germline CDR1 reads KGHSH; CDR2 reads LQKENI. This CDR3 is CASSLLAGLAAHEQYF. DNA of the CDR3: TGTGCCAGCTCACTACTCGCCGGACTAGCAGCCCACGAGCAGTACTTC.

This chain uses TRBV27 with TRBJ1-5; a possible D gene is TRBD1 (6 bases). From germline, CDR1 is MNHEY and CDR2 SMNVEV (reference sequence). This CDR3 region has 15 residues. V lost 0 bases to trimming and J lost 10 bases, with 16 bases between them. The CDR3 reads CASSLSRRGHLPQHF. As DNA, the CDR3 is TGTGCCAGCAGTTTATCGAGGAGGGGACACCTTCCCCAGCATTTT.

The chain couples TRBV6-5 to TRBJ2-1; TRBD2 agrees at 12 bases. Losses at the gene ends were 2 bases for V and 9 bases for J; bases not matched to a gene: 8. The germline CDR1 and CDR2 sequences are MNHEY and SVGAGI. The CDR3 is made up of 16 amino acids. The CDR3 loop reads CASSYGVTSGSFEQFF. Here the CDR3 DNA reads TGTGCCAGCAGTTACGGTGTGACTAGCGGGAGTTTTGAGCAGTTCTTC.

The chain combines TRBV7-9 with TRBJ1-1; D is unresolved. CDR3 length: 14 residues. With 1 base removed from V and 6 bases from J, the gap between germline ends came to 12 bases. The germline CDR1 and CDR2 sequences are SEHNR and FQNEAQ (reference sequence). CDR3 coding DNA: TGTGCCAGCAGCTTAGTCGGGTCAATGTCTGAAGCTTTCTTT. Protein: CASSLVGSMSEAFF.

The chain links TRBV19 to TRBJ1-1; TRBD1 matches 7 bases. Losses at the gene ends were 5 bases for V and 6 bases for J; bases not matched to a gene: 12. The germline CDR1 and CDR2 sequences are LNHDA and SQIVND (reference sequence). This CDR3 spans 15 amino acids. The CDR3 coding sequence is TGTGCCAGTAGTGGACGGGGAGGGGGCGGTGCTGAAGCTTTCTTT. This gives the protein CASSGRGGGGAEAFF.

The chain has TRBV11-3 and TRBJ2-5; tentatively, D is TRBD1 (6 bases). Trimming cost V 2 bases and J 4 bases, with 8 bases left between them. Germline loops: CDR1 SGHNT, CDR2 YENEEA. The CDR3 runs to 13 residues. The CDR3 bases are TGTGCCAGCAGCTTACACAGGGTAGAGACCCAGTACTTC. This codes for CASSLHRVETQYF.

This chain connects TRBV18 to TRBJ2-7, with a tentative D call TRBD1 (5 bases). V lost 2 bases, J lost 7 bases, and 18 bases lay in between. CDR1 and CDR2 (germline): KGHSH, LQKENI. The CDR3 totals 15 residues. CDR3 sequence: CASSPGGSLQGEQYF. In DNA, the CDR3 is TGTGCCAGCTCACCAGGCGGCTCACTTCAGGGTGAGCAGTACTTC.

V gene TRBV6-5 combines with J gene TRBJ1-5, with 9 bases aligning to TRBD1. The CDR3 contains 14 residues. Trimming took 6 bases from V and 7 from J; bases not matched to a gene: 7. Germline assignment: CDR1 MNHEY and CDR2 SVGAGI. CDR3 loop: CASSATGGGQPQHF. CDR3 DNA sequence: TGTGCCAGCAGCGCAACAGGGGGCGGGCAGCCCCAGCATTTT.

The V gene is TRBV5-1, the J gene TRBJ2-1, with TRBD2 matching 8 bases. CDR3 length equals 16 residues. The V gene's germline CDR1 is SGHRS and CDR2 YFSETQ. Trimming removed 4 bases from V and 8 bases from J; junction bases left unmatched: 14. The DNA for the CDR3 is TGCGCCAGCAGCCTGAGTTCCGGGAGGGGATTTGATGAGCAGTTCTTC. Translating gives CASSLSSGRGFDEQFF.

This clone was observed once. The V call is TRBV7-8, the J call TRBJ2-2; D may be TRBD2 (6 bases). The V gene's germline CDR1 is SGHVS and CDR2 FQNEAQ. The V gene lost 1 base and the J gene lost 3 bases, with 12 bases spanning the gap. CDR3 size: 16 residues. As DNA, the CDR3 is TGTGCCAGCAGCTTAGACTCCGGCGGGGACACCGGGGAGCTGTTTTTT. Protein product: CASSLDSGGDTGELFF.

This clone appeared once. In DNA, the CDR3 is TGTGCCAGCAGCGTGGGGGCAGGGTACCGGAAGGCCCACTCTGGAAACACCATATATTTT. Its translation: CASSVGAGYRKAHSGNTIYF. The chain carries TRBV9 and TRBJ1-3; the D gene is possibly TRBD1 (6 bases). The germline V gene encodes CDR1 SGDLS and CDR2 YYNGEE. The V end was cut by 2 bases, the J end by 0 bases, with 24 bases between. CDR3 length: 20 amino acids.

V gene TRBV2 combines with J gene TRBJ2-7; D not certain. The V end lost 2 bases, the J end lost 3 bases, and 5 bases lay between the germline ends. There are 12 residues in the CDR3. Germline CDR1 SNHLY, CDR2 FYNNEI. Here the CDR3 DNA reads TGTGCCAGCAGTGAATGGGTCTACGAGCAGTACTTC. Amino acids: CASSEWVYEQYF.

CDR3 sequence: CASLAGGQETQYF. The CDR3 DNA is TGTGCCAGTCTAGCGGGAGGCCAAGAGACCCAGTACTTC. The chain recombines TRBV6-5 with TRBJ2-5; 11 bases map to TRBD2. The germline V gene has CDR1 MNHEY and CDR2 SVGAGI. J was trimmed by 1 base and V by 9 bases; bases with no gene match: 1. CDR3 length: 13 amino acids.

This clone was seen a handful of times. The genes are TRBV30 and TRBJ1-1; D gene unclear. The germline V gene encodes CDR1 GTSNPN and CDR2 SVGIG (reference sequence). V was cut by 4 bases and J by 10 bases, with 16 bases left in between. This CDR3 comprises 12 residues. DNA of the CDR3: TGTGCCTGGATGCACGAGGTCAGAGGAGCTTTCTTT. Its protein product is CAWMHEVRGAFF.

A few counts support this clone. This CDR3 reads CAISMGYEQFF. In nucleotides, the CDR3 is TGTGCCATCAGTATGGGGTATGAGCAGTTCTTC. The chain uses TRBV19 and TRBJ2-1; D is ambiguous. Trimming left V 10 bases short and J 8 bases short, with 12 bases between. Germline V gene data show CDR1 as LNHDA and CDR2 as SQIVND (reference sequence). The CDR3 runs to 11 residues. Full variable domain (missing parts from reference TRBV19 and TRBJ2-1): DGGITQSPKYLFRKEGQNVTLSCEQNLNHDAMYWYRQDPGQGLRLIYYSQIVNDFQKGDIAEGYSVSREKKESFPLTVTSAQKNPTAFYLCAISMGYEQFFGPGTRLTVL.

In DNA form, the CDR3 reads TGTGCCAGCAGCTTGGCCCCGACAGGGATAGGGTCCTACGAGCAGTACTTC. Amino acids: CASSLAPTGIGSYEQYF. The rearrangement uses TRBV5-4 and TRBJ2-7; TRBD1 matches 7 bases. The CDR3 runs 17 residues. Trimming removed 0 bases from V and 1 base from J; junction bases left unmatched: 10. CDR1 and CDR2 (germline): SGHNT, YYREEE (reference sequence).

This clone was observed a handful of times. The chain has TRBV7-9 and TRBJ2-1, with a tentative D call TRBD2 (6 bases). From germline, CDR1 is SEHNR and CDR2 FQNEAQ (reference sequence). The germline V and J ends were trimmed by 5 bases and 8 bases, with 16 bases remaining between them. This CDR3 comprises 14 residues. Written as DNA, the CDR3 is TGTGCCAGCAGCGATTACGGGAGTTTTGATGAGCAGTTCTTC. Its translation is CASSDYGSFDEQFF. The complete variable domain, with remaining parts taken from reference TRBV7-9 and TRBJ2-1, reads DTGVSQNPRHKITKRGQNVTFRCDPISEHNRLYWYRQTLGQGPEFLTYFQNEAQLEKSRLLSDRFSAERPKGSFSTLEIQRTEQGDSAMYLCASSDYGSFDEQFFGPGTRLTVL.

The genes are TRBV7-3 and TRBJ2-7; D gene unclear. The CDR3 totals 12 residues. Germline-derived CDR1 and CDR2 are SGHTA and FQGTGA. V was clipped by 6 bases and J by 2 bases, with 8 bases between them. DNA of the CDR3: TGTGCCAGCAGTTCCAACACCTACGAGCAGTACTTC. Translation: CASSSNTYEQYF.

The chain combines TRBV27 with TRBJ2-5; D is undetermined. Trimming removed 1 base at V and 9 bases at J, with 15 bases between. CDR3 size: 14 residues. Germline V gives CDR1 MNHEY, CDR2 SMNVEV (reference sequence). CDR3 amino acids: CASSLLTELGSQYF. The DNA for the CDR3 is TGTGCCAGCAGTTTATTGACGGAGCTAGGGTCCCAGTACTTC.

This clone was observed once. CDR3 in DNA: TGTGCCAGCAGCGTCTCCGGCAATGAGCAGTTCTTC. Its protein is CASSVSGNEQFF. The chain recombines TRBV5-4 with TRBJ2-1; D is ambiguous. Germline CDR1 is SGHNT and CDR2 is YYREEE (reference sequence). The CDR3 extends over 12 amino acids. V lost 4 bases and J 6 bases, leaving 8 bases between the germline ends.